This T cell receptor beta chain appears in the sequencing data of a study of blood T cells in healthy people across ages. The CDR3 runs 13 residues. Trimming left V 5 bases short and J 7 bases short, with 11 bases between. A second PCR of roughly 7 to 11 cycles used a sample-barcoded 5' primer and a J-beta primer mix. A single record per CDR3 protein comes from TCRdb applying MiXCR to the 5' RACE reads. The repertoire consists of about 1.5 million distinct CDR3 sequences, with approximately 43% occurring once and the leading ten covering roughly 3.7%. The sequencing input was blood. The source of this sequence is a woman under 30 in good health. The chain employs TRBV12-3 or TRBV12-4 and TRBJ2-2; D might be TRBD1 (6 bases). CDR3 amino acids: CASSQGLGGELFF. The CDR3 nucleotides are TGTGCCAGCAGTCAGGGGTTGGGCGGGGAGCTGTTTTTT.